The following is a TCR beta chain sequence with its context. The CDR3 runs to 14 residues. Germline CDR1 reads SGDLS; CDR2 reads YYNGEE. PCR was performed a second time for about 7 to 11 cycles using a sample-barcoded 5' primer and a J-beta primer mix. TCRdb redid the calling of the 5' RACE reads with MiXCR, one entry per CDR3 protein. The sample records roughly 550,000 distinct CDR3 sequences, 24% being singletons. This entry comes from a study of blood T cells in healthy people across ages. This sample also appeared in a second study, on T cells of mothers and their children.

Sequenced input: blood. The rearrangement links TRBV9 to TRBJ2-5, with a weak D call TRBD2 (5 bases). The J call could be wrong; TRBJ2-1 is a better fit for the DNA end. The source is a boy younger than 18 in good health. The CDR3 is CASSVNPSREEQFF. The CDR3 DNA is TGTGCCAGCAGCGTAAACCCCTCCCGGGAAGAGCAGTTCTTC.